These 27 T cell receptor beta chains originate from one sample sequenced in a study of PD-1 blockade in classical Hodgkin lymphoma. Clones were sequenced by immunoSEQ multiplex PCR, and TCRdb holds only the in-frame ones, with some missing. The sample contains some 150,000 clones, nearly 80% of which appear only once. Patients all relapsed after autologous stem cell transplantation, and there was variation in brentuximab vedotin exposure. Sequencing used peripheral blood mononuclear cells (PBMCs), obtained before the second cycle of nivolumab. Source of these receptors: a human donor with classical Hodgkin lymphoma.

V and J are TRBV19 and TRBJ2-1; 10 nucleotides align to TRBD2. V was pared by 3 bases and J by 4 bases, with 6 bases of the junction left unmatched. The CDR3 loop spans 16 amino acids. Per the germline V gene, CDR1 is LNHDA and CDR2 is SQIVND (reference sequence). CDR3 amino acids: CASSILLAGIYNEQFF. The CDR3, as DNA: TGTGCCAGTAGTATCCTACTAGCGGGGATATACAATGAGCAGTTCTTC.

V is TRBV9 and J is TRBJ1-6; TRBD1 agrees at 9 bases. This CDR3 has 15 residues. Germline V gene data show CDR1 as SGDLS and CDR2 as YYNGEE. V trimming: 4 bases; J trimming: 10 bases; junction bases outside the gene matches: 9. The CDR3 spells CASSPRTGDGSPLHF. In DNA form, the CDR3 reads TGTGCCAGCAGCCCGAGGACAGGGGACGGGTCACCCCTCCACTTT.

This chain joins TRBV19 and TRBJ2-3; D unresolved. V dropped 3 bases and J dropped 4 bases, with 8 bases sitting between them. The CDR3 loop spans 13 amino acids. From germline, CDR1 is LNHDA and CDR2 SQIVND (reference sequence). The DNA of the CDR3 is TGTGCCAGTAGTATCTATGTTGCAGATACGCAGTATTTT. It is translated as CASSIYVADTQYF.

The chain combines TRBV5-4 with TRBJ2-3, with D perhaps TRBD2 (6 bases). Germline CDR1 is SGHNT and CDR2 is YYREEE (reference sequence). CDR3 length equals 15 residues. The ends were cut back, 4 bases at V and 6 bases at J, with 18 bases in the middle. The DNA of the CDR3 is TGTGCCAGCAGCACCCGCCTAGCGACCTGGGATACGCAGTATTTT. Translation gives CASSTRLATWDTQYF.

The chain combines TRBV27 with TRBJ1-1; 8 nucleotides agree with TRBD1. Trimming at V came to 6 bases and at J to 0 bases, leaving 6 bases not matched to a gene. The CDR3 has 15 residues. Germline-derived CDR1 and CDR2 are MNHEY and SMNVEV (reference sequence). CDR3 DNA: TGTGCCAGCAGCTTCTACAGGGGGATGAACACTGAAGCTTTCTTT. Residues: CASSFYRGMNTEAFF.

In this sample, this clone turned up once. The chain carries TRBV5-1 and TRBJ1-4; TRBD1 aligns across 7 bases. CDR3 size: 14 residues. V shed 4 bases, J shed 4 bases, and the junction held 4 bases outside the gene matches. Germline V gene lookup returns CDR1 SGHRS and CDR2 YFSETQ. CDR3 nucleotide sequence: TGCGCCAGCAGCCCCGGACAGGTTAATGAAAAACTGTTTTTT. It is translated as CASSPGQVNEKLFF.

J is TRBJ1-2 and V is TRBV11-2; D gene ambiguous. Between the trimmed V and J ends, which lost 1 base and 8 bases, there was a span of 8 bases. The CDR3 totals 12 residues. Germline CDR1 SGHAT, CDR2 FQNNGV. The CDR3 sequence is CASSLGDGGYTF. The CDR3 region has the DNA TGTGCCAGCAGCTTAGGAGACGGGGGCTACACCTTC.

The chain employs TRBV25-1 and TRBJ2-1, with a weak D call TRBD2 (5 bases). The CDR3 length is 14 residues. Trimming cost V 2 bases and J 7 bases, with 12 bases left between them. Per germline, CDR1 MGHDK and CDR2 SYGVNS. As DNA, the CDR3 is TGTGCCAGCAGTGAAATTGGTGGGAGAAATGAGCAGTTCTTC. Translated: CASSEIGGRNEQFF.

This clone has more than one count but fewer than ten. J is TRBJ1-2 and V is TRBV29-1; D is perhaps TRBD1 (5 bases). Per germline, CDR1 SQVTM and CDR2 ANQGSEA. The CDR3 sequence is 12 residues long. Trimming removed 5 bases from V and 8 bases from J, with 15 bases in between. The CDR3 coding sequence is TGCAGCGTTTCCAGGGACCGGGTCGGCTACACCTTC. Amino acids: CSVSRDRVGYTF.

The genes are TRBV6-1 and TRBJ2-1, with a tentative D call TRBD1 (5 bases). Germline V gene lookup returns CDR1 MNHNS and CDR2 SASEGT. V shed 10 bases and J shed 1 base, with 17 bases lying between them. The CDR3 length is 15 residues. CDR3 sequence reads: CATRPDPGSYNEQFF. For the CDR3, the DNA is TGTGCCACCCGACCGGACCCAGGGTCCTACAATGAGCAGTTCTTC.

The V call is TRBV6-6, the J call TRBJ2-4; D not resolved. Trimming left V 2 bases short and J 7 bases short, with 15 bases between. Germline V gives CDR1 MNHNY, CDR2 SVGAGI (reference sequence). The CDR3 consists of 15 residues. CDR3: CASSYDQVLENIQYF. CDR3 bases: TGTGCCAGCAGTTACGACCAGGTGCTGGAGAACATTCAGTACTTC.

This rearrangement joins TRBV19 to TRBJ2-3; TRBD2 matches 11 bases. V lost 10 bases and J lost 3; bases outside the gene matches: 12. From germline, CDR1 is LNHDA and CDR2 SQIVND (reference sequence). The CDR3 extends over 16 amino acids. The CDR3 nucleotides read TGTGCCACAGTCCCCTACGGACTAGCGGGTACAGATACGCAGTATTTT. Its protein product is CATVPYGLAGTDTQYF.

The chain uses TRBV5-1 and TRBJ2-7, with a possible D match to TRBD1 (6 bases). This CDR3 region has 14 residues. Trimming pared 5 bases from V and 6 bases from J, leaving 18 bases between. Germline CDR1 reads SGHRS; CDR2 reads YFSETQ. The CDR3 DNA follows: TGCGCCAGCAGACACAGTGAAACAGGGACCGAGCAGTACTTC. It is translated as CASRHSETGTEQYF.

This clone appeared a single time. The CDR3 nucleotides are TGCGCCAGCAGCTCCCCAGGGACTAGCGGGAGTGATACGCAGTATTTT. It specifies CASSSPGTSGSDTQYF. The chain couples TRBV5-1 to TRBJ2-3, with TRBD2 identical over 14 bases. The CDR3 length is 16 residues. With 3 bases clipped from V and 6 bases from J, the junction kept 6 bases outside the gene matches. Germline CDR1 reads SGHRS; CDR2 reads YFSETQ.

The V call is TRBV10-3, the J call TRBJ1-2; no definite D call. Germline-derived CDR1 and CDR2 are ENHRY and SYGVKD. The V end was cut by 7 bases, the J end by 7 bases, with 19 bases between. This CDR3 has 14 amino acids. The CDR3: CAITPMVGSGGYTF. In DNA form, the CDR3 reads TGTGCCATCACCCCGATGGTAGGGTCGGGTGGCTACACCTTC.

This clone has a count of ten or more. The same CDR3 can be traced to other DNA sequences in this sample. This rearrangement joins TRBV29-1 to TRBJ2-7, with 8 bases lining up with TRBD2. CDR1 is SQVTM and CDR2 is ANQGSEA in the germline V gene. This CDR3 region has 11 residues. The CDR3 DNA reads as TGCGTCGTCGGGGGGGGTCGGGAGCAGTACTTC. Translated: CVVGGGREQYF.

The chain recombines TRBV5-4 with TRBJ2-7; no clear D. Germline assignment: CDR1 SGHNT and CDR2 YYREEE (reference sequence). There are 14 residues in the CDR3. V lost 0 bases and J lost 6, with 13 bases in between. The CDR3 loop is CASSLEVSASEQYF. CDR3 nucleotide sequence: TGTGCCAGCAGCTTGGAGGTATCAGCCTCCGAGCAGTACTTC.

The chain carries TRBV6-4 and TRBJ2-5, with D possibly being TRBD1 (5 bases). This CDR3 is 14 amino acids long. Deletions cut 2 bases from V and 5 bases from J, with 12 bases between. The germline CDR1 and CDR2 sequences are MRHNA and SNTAGT. As DNA, the CDR3 is TGTGCCAGCAGTGACGACAGCCCGATGGAGACCCAGTACTTC. It yields the protein CASSDDSPMETQYF.

The chain employs TRBV10-3 and TRBJ2-3; D assignment may be TRBD1 or TRBD2 (6 bases each). This CDR3 has 13 amino acids. The germline V and J ends were trimmed by 4 bases and 7 bases, with 12 bases remaining between them. Per germline, CDR1 ENHRY and CDR2 SYGVKD. The CDR3: CAISGQGRNTQYF. CDR3 bases: TGTGCCATCAGTGGGCAGGGGAGGAATACGCAGTATTTT.

This chain connects TRBV27 to TRBJ2-1, with 14 bases matching TRBD2. Germline lookup yields CDR1 MNHEY and CDR2 SMNVEV (reference sequence). The CDR3 covers 15 residues. Germline trimming cut 6 bases from V and 10 bases from J; bases unmatched to any gene: 8. The CDR3, as DNA: TGTGCCAGCAGAAAAAGGGGACTAGCGGGAGACGAGCAGTTCTTC. Residues: CASRKRGLAGDEQFF.

The chain combines TRBV5-4 with TRBJ1-4, with D unresolved. V was pared by 2 bases and J by 1 base, with 9 bases between. Germline lookup yields CDR1 SGHNT and CDR2 YYREEE (reference sequence). This CDR3 contains 15 residues. The CDR3 DNA reads as TGTGCCAGCAGCTTAAGCCACCGAACTAATGAAAAACTGTTTTTT. It encodes CASSLSHRTNEKLFF.

The rearrangement links TRBV7-2 to TRBJ1-5, with 7 positions matching TRBD1. Trimming at V came to 5 bases and at J to 12 bases, leaving 7 bases not matched to a gene. The CDR3 length is 12 residues. Germline V gives CDR1 SGHTA, CDR2 FQGNSA. CDR3 protein: CASSPPGGGQHF. The CDR3 DNA reads TGTGCCAGCAGCCCCCCAGGGGGAGGCCAGCATTTT.

This clone was seen once. The chain joins TRBV5-6 to TRBJ2-5; no firm D call. The CDR3 sequence is 14 residues long. V was shortened by 4 bases and J by 3 bases, with 13 bases between the two germline ends. The germline gives CDR1 SGHDT, CDR2 YYEEEE. CDR3 loop: CASSLQTREETQYF. The CDR3 DNA sequence: TGTGCCAGCAGCCTCCAAACAAGGGAAGAGACCCAGTACTTC.

This chain connects TRBV2 to TRBJ1-5, with unresolved D. CDR3 length: 13 amino acids. The V gene's germline CDR1 is SNHLY and CDR2 FYNNEI. V shed 5 bases and J shed 4 bases, with 9 bases lying between them. CDR3 residues: CASSYSWNQPQHF. CDR3 bases: TGTGCCAGCAGTTACTCGTGGAATCAGCCCCAGCATTTT.

The V and J genes are TRBV19 and TRBJ2-1, with TRBD2 as a possible D gene (6 bases). The CDR3 runs to 15 residues. Germline-derived CDR1 and CDR2 are LNHDA and SQIVND (reference sequence). Trimming took off 3 bases at V and 2 bases at J, with 11 bases between the two ends. In DNA form, the CDR3 reads TGTGCCAGTAGTATTGGGCGGGGAACCTACAATGAGCAGTTCTTC. The encoded protein is CASSIGRGTYNEQFF.

The count of this clone is one. The genes are TRBV6-5 and TRBJ2-4; D might be TRBD1 (5 bases). Germline-derived CDR1 and CDR2 are MNHEY and SVGAGI. The CDR3 spans 16 residues. V gave up 3 bases and J gave up 5 bases, with 17 bases separating them. DNA for the CDR3: TGTGCCAGCAGTTATAGGGCAGGGTCCGTCCAAAACATTCAGTACTTC. This codes for CASSYRAGSVQNIQYF.

This clone came up a few times. The CDR3 here is CASSLLADTQYF. The CDR3, as DNA: TGCGCCAGCAGCCTACTAGCAGATACGCAGTATTTT. The genes are TRBV5-1 and TRBJ2-3, with a possible D match to TRBD2 (5 bases). The CDR3 has 12 amino acids. V lost 4 bases and J lost 4, with 7 bases in between. Looked up from germline, CDR1 is SGHRS and CDR2 is YFSETQ.